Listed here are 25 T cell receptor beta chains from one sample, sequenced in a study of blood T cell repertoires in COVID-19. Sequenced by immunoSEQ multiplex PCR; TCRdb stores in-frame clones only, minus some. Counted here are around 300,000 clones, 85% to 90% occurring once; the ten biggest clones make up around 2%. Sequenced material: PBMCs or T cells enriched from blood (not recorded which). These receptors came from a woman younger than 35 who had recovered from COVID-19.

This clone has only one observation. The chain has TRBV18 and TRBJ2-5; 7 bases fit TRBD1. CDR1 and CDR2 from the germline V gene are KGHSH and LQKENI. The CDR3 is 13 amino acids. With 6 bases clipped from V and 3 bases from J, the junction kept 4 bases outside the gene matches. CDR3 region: CASSPTGEETQYF. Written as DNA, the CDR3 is TGTGCCAGCTCCCCTACAGGGGAAGAGACCCAGTACTTC.

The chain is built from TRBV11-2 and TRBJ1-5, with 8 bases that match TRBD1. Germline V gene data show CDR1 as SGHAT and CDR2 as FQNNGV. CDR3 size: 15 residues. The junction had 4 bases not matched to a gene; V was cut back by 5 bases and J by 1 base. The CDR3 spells CASSADRGSNQPQHF. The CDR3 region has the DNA TGTGCCAGCAGCGCCGACAGGGGCAGCAATCAGCCCCAGCATTTT.

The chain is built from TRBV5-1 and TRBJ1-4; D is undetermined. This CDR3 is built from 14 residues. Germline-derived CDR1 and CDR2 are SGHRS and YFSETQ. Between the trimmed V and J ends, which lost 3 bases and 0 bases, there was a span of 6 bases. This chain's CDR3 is CASSSHTTNEKLFF. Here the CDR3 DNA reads TGCGCCAGCAGCTCGCACACAACTAATGAAAAACTGTTTTTT.

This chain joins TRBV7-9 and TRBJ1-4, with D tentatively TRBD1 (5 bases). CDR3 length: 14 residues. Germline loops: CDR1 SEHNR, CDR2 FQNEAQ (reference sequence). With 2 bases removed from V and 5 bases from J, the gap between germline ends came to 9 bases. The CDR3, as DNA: TGTGCCAGCAGCTTATTGACAGCAAATGAAAAACTGTTTTTT. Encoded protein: CASSLLTANEKLFF.

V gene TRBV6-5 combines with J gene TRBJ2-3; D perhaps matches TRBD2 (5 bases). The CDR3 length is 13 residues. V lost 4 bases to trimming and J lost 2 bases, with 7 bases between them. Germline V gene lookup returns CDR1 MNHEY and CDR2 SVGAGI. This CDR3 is CASSFGNTDTQYF. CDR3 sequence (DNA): TGTGCCAGCAGTTTCGGGAACACAGATACGCAGTATTTT.

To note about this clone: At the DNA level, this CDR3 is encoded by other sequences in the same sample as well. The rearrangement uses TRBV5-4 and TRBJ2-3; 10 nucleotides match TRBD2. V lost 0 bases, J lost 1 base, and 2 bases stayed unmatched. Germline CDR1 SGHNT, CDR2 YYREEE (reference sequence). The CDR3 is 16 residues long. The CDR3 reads CASSLGLAGGTDTQYF. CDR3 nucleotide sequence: TGTGCCAGCAGCTTGGGTCTAGCGGGGGGCACAGATACGCAGTATTTT.

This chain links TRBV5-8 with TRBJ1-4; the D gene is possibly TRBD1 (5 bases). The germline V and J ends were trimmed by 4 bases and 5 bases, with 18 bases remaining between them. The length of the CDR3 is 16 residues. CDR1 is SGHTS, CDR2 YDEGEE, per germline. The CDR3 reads CASSPGEGIMNEKLFF. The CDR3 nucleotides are TGTGCCAGCAGCCCGGGGGAGGGAATAATGAATGAAAAACTGTTTTTT.

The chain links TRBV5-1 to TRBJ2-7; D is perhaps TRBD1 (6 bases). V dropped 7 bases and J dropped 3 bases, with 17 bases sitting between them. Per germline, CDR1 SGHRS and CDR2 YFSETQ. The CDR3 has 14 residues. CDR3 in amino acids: CASCPGQEDYEQYF. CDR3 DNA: TGCGCCAGCTGCCCGGGACAAGAGGACTACGAGCAGTACTTC.

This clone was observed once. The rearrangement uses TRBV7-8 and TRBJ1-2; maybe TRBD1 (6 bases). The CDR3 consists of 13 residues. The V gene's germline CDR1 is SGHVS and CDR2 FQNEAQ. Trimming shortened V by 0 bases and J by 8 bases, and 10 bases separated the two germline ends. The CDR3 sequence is CASSLAQGQGYTF. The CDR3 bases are TGTGCCAGCAGCTTAGCGCAGGGGCAGGGCTACACCTTC.

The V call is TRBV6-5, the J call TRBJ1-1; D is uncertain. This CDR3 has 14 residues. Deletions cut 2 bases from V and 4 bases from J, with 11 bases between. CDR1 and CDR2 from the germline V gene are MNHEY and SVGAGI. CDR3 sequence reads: CASSYAAGATEAFF. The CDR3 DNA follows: TGTGCCAGCAGTTACGCTGCAGGTGCCACTGAAGCTTTCTTT.

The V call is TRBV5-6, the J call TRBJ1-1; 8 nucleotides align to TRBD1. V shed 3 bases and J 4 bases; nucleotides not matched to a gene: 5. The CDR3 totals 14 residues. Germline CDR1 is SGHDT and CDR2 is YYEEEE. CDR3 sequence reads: CASSSDRVGTEAFF. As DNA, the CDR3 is TGTGCCAGCAGCTCGGACAGGGTGGGCACTGAAGCTTTCTTT. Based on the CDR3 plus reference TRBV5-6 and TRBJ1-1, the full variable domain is DAGVTQSPTHLIKTRGQQVTLRCSPKSGHDTVSWYQQALGQGPQFIFQYYEEEERQRGNFPDRFSGHQFPNYSSELNVNALLLGDSALYLCASSSDRVGTEAFFGQGTRLTVV.

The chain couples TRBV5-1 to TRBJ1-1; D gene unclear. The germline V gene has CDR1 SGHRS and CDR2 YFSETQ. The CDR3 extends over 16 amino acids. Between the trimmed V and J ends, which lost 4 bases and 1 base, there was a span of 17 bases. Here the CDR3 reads CASSPGSRERNTEAFF. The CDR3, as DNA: TGCGCCAGCAGCCCTGGGTCTCGGGAACGGAACACTGAAGCTTTCTTT.

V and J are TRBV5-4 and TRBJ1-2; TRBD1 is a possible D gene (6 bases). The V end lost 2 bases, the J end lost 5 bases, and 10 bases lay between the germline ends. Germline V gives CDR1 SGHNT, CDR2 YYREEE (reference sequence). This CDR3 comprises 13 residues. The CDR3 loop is CASSFTGIYGYTF. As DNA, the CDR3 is TGTGCCAGCAGCTTTACAGGGATTTATGGCTACACCTTC.

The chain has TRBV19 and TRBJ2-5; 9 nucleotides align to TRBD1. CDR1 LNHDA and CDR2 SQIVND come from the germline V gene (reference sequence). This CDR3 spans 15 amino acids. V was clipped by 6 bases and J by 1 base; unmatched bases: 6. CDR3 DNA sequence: TGTGCCAGTAGCACGGACAGGGGAGTCCAAGAGACCCAGTACTTC. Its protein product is CASSTDRGVQETQYF.

This CDR3 reads CASSPGYNEKLFF. CDR3 in DNA: TGTGCCAGCAGCCCGGGGTATAATGAAAAACTGTTTTTT. The genes are TRBV7-3 and TRBJ1-4; the D is unclear. Germline CDR1 reads SGHTA; CDR2 reads FQGTGA. The length of the CDR3 is 13 residues. With 5 bases removed from V and 4 bases from J, the gap between germline ends came to 8 bases.

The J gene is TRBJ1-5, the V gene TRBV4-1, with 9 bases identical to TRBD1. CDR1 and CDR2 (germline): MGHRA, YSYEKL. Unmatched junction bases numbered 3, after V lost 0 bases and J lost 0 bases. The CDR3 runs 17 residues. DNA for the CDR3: TGCGCCAGCAGCCAAGATGCGACAGGGGGTAGCAATCAGCCCCAGCATTTT. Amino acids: CASSQDATGGSNQPQHF.

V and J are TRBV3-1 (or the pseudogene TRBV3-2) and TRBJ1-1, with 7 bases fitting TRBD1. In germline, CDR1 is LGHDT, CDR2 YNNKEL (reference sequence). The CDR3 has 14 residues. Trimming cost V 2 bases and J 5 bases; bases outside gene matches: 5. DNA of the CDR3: TGTGCCAGCAGCCAAATCAGGGGGGAGACTGAAGCTTTCTTT. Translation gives CASSQIRGETEAFF.

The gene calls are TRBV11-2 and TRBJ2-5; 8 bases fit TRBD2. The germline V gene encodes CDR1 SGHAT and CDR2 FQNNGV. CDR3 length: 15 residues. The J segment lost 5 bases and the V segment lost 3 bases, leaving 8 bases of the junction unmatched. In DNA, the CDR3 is TGTGCCAGCAGCTTCCAGCGGGGGATAGGGGAGACCCAGTACTTC. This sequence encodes CASSFQRGIGETQYF.

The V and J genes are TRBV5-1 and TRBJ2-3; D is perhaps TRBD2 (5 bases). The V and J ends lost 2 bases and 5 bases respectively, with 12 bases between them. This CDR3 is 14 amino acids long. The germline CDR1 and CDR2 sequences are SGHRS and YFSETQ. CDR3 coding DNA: TGCGCCAGCAGCTTTTCGGGGAATCTAGATACGCAGTATTTT. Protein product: CASSFSGNLDTQYF.

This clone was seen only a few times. The CDR3 loop reads CASTKPRLLDLWANQPQHF. CDR3 DNA: TGCGCCAGCACCAAACCCCGTCTCCTGGACTTATGGGCTAATCAGCCCCAGCATTTT. The gene calls are TRBV10-1 and TRBJ1-5; D gene unclear. V lost 7 bases and J 4 bases, leaving 29 bases between the germline ends. The CDR3 spans 19 residues. CDR1 is WNHNN, CDR2 SYGVQD, per germline (reference sequence).

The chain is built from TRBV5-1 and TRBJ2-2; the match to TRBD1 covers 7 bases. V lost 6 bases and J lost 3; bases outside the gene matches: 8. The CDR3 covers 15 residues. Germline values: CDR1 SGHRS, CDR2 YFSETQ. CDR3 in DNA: TGCGCCAGCACCCCGAGAGGGGGCGACACCGGGGAGCTGTTTTTT. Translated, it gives CASTPRGGDTGELFF.

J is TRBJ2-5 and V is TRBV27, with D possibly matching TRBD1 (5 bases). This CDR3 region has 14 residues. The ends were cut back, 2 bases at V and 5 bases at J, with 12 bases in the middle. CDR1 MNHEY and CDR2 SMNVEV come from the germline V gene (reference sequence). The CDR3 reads CASSLERGWETQYF. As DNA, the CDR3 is TGTGCCAGCAGTTTAGAAAGGGGTTGGGAGACCCAGTACTTC.

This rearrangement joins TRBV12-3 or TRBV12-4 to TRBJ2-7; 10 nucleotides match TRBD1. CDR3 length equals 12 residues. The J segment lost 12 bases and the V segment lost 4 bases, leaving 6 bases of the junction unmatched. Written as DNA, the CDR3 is TGTGCCAGCAGTTGGACAGGGGGGACGCGGTACTTC. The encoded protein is CASSWTGGTRYF.

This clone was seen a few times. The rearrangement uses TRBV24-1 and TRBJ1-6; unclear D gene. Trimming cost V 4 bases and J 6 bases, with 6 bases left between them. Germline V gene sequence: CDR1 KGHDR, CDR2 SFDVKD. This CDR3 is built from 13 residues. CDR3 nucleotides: TGTGCCACCAGTGACTATGTTAATTCACCCCTCCACTTT. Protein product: CATSDYVNSPLHF.

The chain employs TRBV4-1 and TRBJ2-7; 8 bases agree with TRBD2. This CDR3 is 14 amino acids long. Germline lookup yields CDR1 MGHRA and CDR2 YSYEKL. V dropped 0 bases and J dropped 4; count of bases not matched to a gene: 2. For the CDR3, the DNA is TGCGCCAGCAGCCAAGAGCAGCGGGGGTACGAGCAGTACTTC. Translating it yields CASSQEQRGYEQYF.